The sample holds a few counts of the clone carrying this TCR beta chain. Clones were read by immunoSEQ multiplex PCR, and TCRdb kept only the in-frame ones, dropping some. The table lists 250,000 to 300,000 clones, about 90% of them singletons. This sample was taken from a study of blood T cell repertoires in COVID-19. Trimming cost V 0 bases and J 4 bases, with 19 bases left between them. CDR1 and CDR2 (germline): MGHRA, YSYEKL. This CDR3 has 18 residues. The gene calls are TRBV4-1 and TRBJ1-5; D might be TRBD1 (5 bases). Sequencing was performed on PBMCs or T cells enriched from blood (not recorded which). The clonotype was recovered from an older woman who had recovered from COVID-19. The CDR3: CASSQDPVGGRYNQPQHF. The CDR3 DNA sequence: TGCGCCAGCAGCCAAGATCCCGTCGGGGGAAGGTATAATCAGCCCCAGCATTTT.